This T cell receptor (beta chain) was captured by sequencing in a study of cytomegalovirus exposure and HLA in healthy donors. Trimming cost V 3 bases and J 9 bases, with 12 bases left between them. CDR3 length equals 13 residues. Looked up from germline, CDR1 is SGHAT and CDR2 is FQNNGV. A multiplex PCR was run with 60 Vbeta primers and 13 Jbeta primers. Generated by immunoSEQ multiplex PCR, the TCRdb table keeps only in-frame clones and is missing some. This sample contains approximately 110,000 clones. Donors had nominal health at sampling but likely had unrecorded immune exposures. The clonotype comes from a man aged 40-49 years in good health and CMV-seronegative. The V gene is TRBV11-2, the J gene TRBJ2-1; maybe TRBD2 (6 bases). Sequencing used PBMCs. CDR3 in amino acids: CASSFGGTAEQFF. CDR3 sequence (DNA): TGTGCCAGCAGCTTTGGAGGGACGGCTGAGCAGTTCTTC.